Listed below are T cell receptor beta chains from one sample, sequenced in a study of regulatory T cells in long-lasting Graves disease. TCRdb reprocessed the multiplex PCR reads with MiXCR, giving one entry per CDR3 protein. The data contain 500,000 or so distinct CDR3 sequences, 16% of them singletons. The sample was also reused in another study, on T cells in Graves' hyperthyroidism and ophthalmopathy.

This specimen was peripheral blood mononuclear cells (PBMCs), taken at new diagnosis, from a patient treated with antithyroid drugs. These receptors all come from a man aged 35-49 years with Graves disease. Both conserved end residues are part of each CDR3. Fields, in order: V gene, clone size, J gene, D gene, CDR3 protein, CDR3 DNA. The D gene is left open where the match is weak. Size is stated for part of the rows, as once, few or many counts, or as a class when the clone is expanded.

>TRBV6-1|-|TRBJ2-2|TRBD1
CAGKKRTGSNTGELFF
TGTGCCGGCAAGAAACGGACAGGGAGCAACACCGGGGAGCTGTTTTTT
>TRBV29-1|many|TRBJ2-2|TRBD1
CSVEQGARGELFF
TGCAGCGTTGAACAGGGGGCGAGGGGGGAGCTGTTTTTT
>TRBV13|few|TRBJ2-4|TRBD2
CASSPTSVSAKNIQYF
TGTGCCAGCAGCCCGACTAGCGTTTCGGCCAAAAACATTCAGTACTTC
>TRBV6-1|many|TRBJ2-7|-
CASSPDWGSSYEQYF
TGTGCCAGCAGTCCAGATTGGGGGAGCTCCTACGAGCAGTACTTC
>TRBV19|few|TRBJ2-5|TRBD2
CASNSGGETQYF
TGTGCCAGTAATAGCGGGGGAGAGACCCAGTACTTC
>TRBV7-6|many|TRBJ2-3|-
CASSPTFTDTQYF
TGTGCCAGCAGCCCGACCTTCACAGATACGCAGTATTTT
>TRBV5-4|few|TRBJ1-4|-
CASSAGDGNEKLFF
TGTGCCAGCAGCGCCGGGGACGGGAATGAAAAACTGTTTTTT
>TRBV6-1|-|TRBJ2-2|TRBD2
CASSEVLGQGTSGRTGELFF
TGTGCCAGCAGTGAAGTTTTGGGACAGGGGACTAGCGGGAGGACCGGGGAGCTGTTTTTT
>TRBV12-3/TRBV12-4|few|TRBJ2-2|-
CASTRGAGAPGELFF
TGTGCCTCCACCCGGGGGGCGGGAGCCCCCGGGGAGCTGTTTTTT
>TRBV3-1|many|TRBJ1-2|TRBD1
CASSQEQGAWGYPF
TGTGCCAGCAGCCAGGAACAGGGGGCGTGGGGCTACCCCTTC
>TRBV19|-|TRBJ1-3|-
CASSIEPRGRNTIYF
TGTGCCAGTAGTATCGAACCGAGAGGACGAAACACCATATATTTT
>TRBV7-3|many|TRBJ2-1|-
CASSLTPLATGNEQFF
TGTGCCAGCAGCTTAACGCCACTAGCTACGGGCAATGAGCAGTTCTTC
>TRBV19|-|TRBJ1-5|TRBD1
CASSIVGQGAGQPQHF
TGCGCCAGTAGTATAGTAGGACAGGGGGCCGGCCAGCCCCAGCATTTT
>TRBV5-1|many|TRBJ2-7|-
CASSETVSSYEQYF
TGCGCCAGCTCAGAGACGGTTAGCTCCTACGAGCAGTACTTC
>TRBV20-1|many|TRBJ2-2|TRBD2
CSAPLETSGRWAGELFF
TGCAGTGCTCCCCTAGAGACTAGCGGGAGGTGGGCCGGGGAGCTGTTTTTT
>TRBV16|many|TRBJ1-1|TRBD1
CASSQSRTGPAFF
TGTGCCAGCAGCCAATCGAGGACAGGGCCAGCTTTCTTT
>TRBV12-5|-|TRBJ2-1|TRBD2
CASGLPPSGSHNEQFF
TGTGCTAGTGGCCTACCCCCTAGCGGGAGCCACAATGAGCAGTTCTTC
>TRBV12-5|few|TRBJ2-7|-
CASGLVYYEQYF
TGTGCTAGTGGTTTGGTTTATTACGAGCAGTACTTC
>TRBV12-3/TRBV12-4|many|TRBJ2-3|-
CASSPIGDTQYF
TGTGCCAGCAGCCCGATCGGAGATACGCAGTATTTT
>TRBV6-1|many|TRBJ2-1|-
CASTPRPGYSYNEQFF
TGTGCCAGCACCCCCCGTCCGGGATACTCCTACAATGAGCAGTTCTTC
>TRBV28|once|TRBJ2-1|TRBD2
CASSWGTSGRYFNEQFF
TGTGCCAGCAGTTGGGGGACTAGCGGGAGGTATTTCAATGAGCAGTTCTTC
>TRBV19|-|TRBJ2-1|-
CASSMGSYNGQFF
TGTGCCAGTAGTATGGGGAGCTACAATGGGCAGTTCTTC
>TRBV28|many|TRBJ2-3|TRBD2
CASAGGVAGGPTQYF
TGTGCCAGCGCCGGCGGGGTAGCGGGAGGGCCTACGCAGTATTTT
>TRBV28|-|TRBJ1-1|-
CASTSGAPAEAFF
TGTGCCAGCACCTCGGGGGCGCCGGCTGAAGCTTTCTTT
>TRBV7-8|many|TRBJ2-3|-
CASSPQGTGLIGDTQYF
TGTGCCAGCAGCCCCCAGGGGACGGGACTAATTGGGGATACGCAGTATTTT
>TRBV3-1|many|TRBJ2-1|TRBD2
CASSQDRLAGTIRNEQFF
TGTGCCAGCAGCCAAGATCGACTAGCGGGAACGATAAGGAATGAGCAGTTCTTC
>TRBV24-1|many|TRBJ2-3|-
CATSDLPTGTDTQYF
TGTGCCACCAGTGACCTACCGACAGGCACAGATACGCAGTATTTT
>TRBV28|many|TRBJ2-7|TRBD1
CASRRTGSYEQYF
TGTGCCAGCAGAAGGACAGGGTCCTACGAGCAGTACTTC
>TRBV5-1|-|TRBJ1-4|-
CASSLDGRTNEKLFF
TGCGCCAGCAGCTTGGACGGTAGGACTAATGAAAAACTGTTTTTT
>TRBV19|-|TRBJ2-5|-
CASSITDVAETQYF
TGTGCCAGTAGTATAACGGATGTGGCAGAGACCCAGTACTTC
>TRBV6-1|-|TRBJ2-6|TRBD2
CASARGDSGANVLTF
TGTGCCAGCGCCCGGGGGGACTCTGGGGCCAACGTCCTGACTTTC
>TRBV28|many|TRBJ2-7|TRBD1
CASSSPGGTGSSYEQYF
TGTGCCAGCAGCTCCCCTGGGGGGACAGGGAGCTCCTACGAGCAGTACTTC
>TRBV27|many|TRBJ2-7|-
CASSLLDRFSYEQYF
TGTGCCAGCAGTTTATTGGACAGATTCTCCTACGAGCAGTACTTC
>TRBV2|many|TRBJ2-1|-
CASLSGRGDNEQFF
TGTGCCAGCCTGAGTGGCAGGGGTGACAATGAGCAGTTCTTC
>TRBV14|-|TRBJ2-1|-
CASSQAPYNEQFF
TGTGCCAGCAGCCAAGCGCCCTACAATGAGCAGTTCTTC
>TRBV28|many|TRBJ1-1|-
CASGVGEAFF
TGTGCCAGCGGGGTGGGTGAAGCTTTCTTT
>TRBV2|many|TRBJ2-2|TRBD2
CASTILAGGELFF
TGTGCCAGCACCATACTAGCGGGGGGTGAGCTGTTTTTT
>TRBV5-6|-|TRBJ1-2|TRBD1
CASITKGTGNYGYTF
TGTGCCAGCATCACCAAGGGGACAGGGAACTATGGCTACACCTTC
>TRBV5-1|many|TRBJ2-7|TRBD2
CASSLPSGRTRSYEQYF
TGCGCCAGCAGCCTGCCTAGCGGGAGGACTCGCTCCTACGAGCAGTACTTC
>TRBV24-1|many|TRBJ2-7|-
CATGARGPSYEQYF
TGTGCCACCGGCGCACGCGGGCCCTCCTACGAGCAGTACTTC
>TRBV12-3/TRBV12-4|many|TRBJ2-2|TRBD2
CASSHHLAGDTGELFF
TGTGCCAGCAGCCATCACCTAGCGGGAGACACCGGGGAGCTGTTTTTT
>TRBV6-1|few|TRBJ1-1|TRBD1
CASSKIRGQGTEAFF
TGTGCCAGCAGTAAGATCAGGGGGCAGGGCACTGAAGCTTTCTTT
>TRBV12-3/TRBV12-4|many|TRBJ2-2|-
CASSLSANTGELFF
TGTGCCAGCAGTTTATCCGCGAACACCGGGGAGCTGTTTTTT
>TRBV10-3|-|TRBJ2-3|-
CALSGSSTDTQYF
TGTGCCCTCAGCGGATCTAGCACAGATACGCAGTATTTT
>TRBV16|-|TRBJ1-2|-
CASSQSWSTGYTF
TGTGCCAGCAGCCAATCTTGGTCGACCGGCTACACCTTC
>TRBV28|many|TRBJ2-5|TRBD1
CASRRTPGQGGETQYF
TGTGCCAGCAGACGGACCCCGGGACAGGGTGGAGAGACCCAGTACTTC
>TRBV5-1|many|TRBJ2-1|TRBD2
CASSLRLVGGPGNEQFF
TGCGCCAGCAGCTTGAGATTAGTGGGAGGGCCGGGGAATGAGCAGTTCTTC
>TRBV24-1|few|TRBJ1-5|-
CATSDRANQPQHF
TGTGCCACCAGTGACAGGGCCAATCAGCCCCAGCATTTT
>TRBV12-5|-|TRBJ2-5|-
CASANYPPAGRPETQYF
TGTGCTAGTGCCAACTACCCCCCGGCGGGTCGACCTGAGACCCAGTACTTC
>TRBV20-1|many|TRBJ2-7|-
CSATMINEQYF
TGCAGTGCTACGATGATTAACGAGCAGTACTTC
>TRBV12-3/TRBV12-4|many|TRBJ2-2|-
CASSLNPLARATGELFF
TGTGCCAGCAGTTTAAACCCACTCGCGAGAGCCACCGGGGAGCTGTTTTTT
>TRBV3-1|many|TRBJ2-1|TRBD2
CASSQEGLAYEQFF
TGTGCCAGCAGCCAAGAGGGACTAGCGTATGAGCAGTTCTTC
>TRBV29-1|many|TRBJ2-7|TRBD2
CSVEGLASTYEQYF
TGCAGCGTTGAAGGACTAGCGTCTACCTACGAGCAGTACTTC
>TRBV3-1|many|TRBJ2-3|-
CASSQDRRSRTDTQYF
TGTGCCAGCAGCCAAGATCGGCGGTCACGCACAGATACGCAGTATTTT
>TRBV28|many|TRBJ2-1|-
CASSTLRGGDEQFF
TGTGCCAGCAGTACCTTAAGGGGGGGTGATGAGCAGTTCTTC
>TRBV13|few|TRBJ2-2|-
CASSLTFMNTGELFF
TGTGCCAGCAGCTTAACTTTTATGAACACCGGGGAGCTGTTTTTT
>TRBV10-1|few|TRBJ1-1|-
CASSDLSRGEAFF
TGCGCCAGCAGTGATCTTAGCCGGGGAGAAGCTTTCTTT